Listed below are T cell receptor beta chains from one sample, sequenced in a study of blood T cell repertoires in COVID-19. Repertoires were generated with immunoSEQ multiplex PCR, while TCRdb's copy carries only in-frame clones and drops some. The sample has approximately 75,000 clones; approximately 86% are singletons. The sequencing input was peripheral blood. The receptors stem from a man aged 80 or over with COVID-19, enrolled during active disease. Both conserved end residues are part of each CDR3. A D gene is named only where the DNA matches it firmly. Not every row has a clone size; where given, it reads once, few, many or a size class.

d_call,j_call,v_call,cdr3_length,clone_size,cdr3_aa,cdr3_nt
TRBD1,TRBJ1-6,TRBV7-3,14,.,CASSLQGTASPLHF,TGTGCCAGCAGCCTGCAAGGGACAGCTTCACCCCTCCACTTT
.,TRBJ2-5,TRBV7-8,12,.,CASRRSQETQYF,TGTGCCAGCAGACGGAGCCAAGAGACCCAGTACTTC
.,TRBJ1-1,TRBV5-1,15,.,CASSLDPGMNTEAFF,TGCGCCAGCAGCTTGGATCCGGGGATGAACACTGAAGCTTTCTTT
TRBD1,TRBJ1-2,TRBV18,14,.,CASSPGQDIYGYTF,TGTGCCAGCTCACCCGGACAGGACATCTATGGCTACACCTTC
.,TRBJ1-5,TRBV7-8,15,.,CASSGGTGGNQPQHF,TGTGCCAGCAGCGGCGGGACGGGGGGGAATCAGCCCCAGCATTTT
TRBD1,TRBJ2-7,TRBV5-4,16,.,CASSLARTGHSYEQYF,TGTGCCAGCAGCTTGGCCCGGACAGGGCACTCCTACGAGCAGTACTTC
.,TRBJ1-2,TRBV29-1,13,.,CSVEQGLNYGYTF,TGCAGCGTTGAACAGGGTTTAAACTATGGCTACACCTTC
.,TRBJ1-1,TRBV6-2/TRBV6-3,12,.,CASSPQLTEAFF,TGTGCCAGCAGCCCACAACTAACTGAAGCTTTCTTT
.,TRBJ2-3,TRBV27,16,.,CASRPLFGGETDTQYF,TGTGCCAGCAGGCCTCTCTTCGGGGGTGAAACAGATACGCAGTATTTT
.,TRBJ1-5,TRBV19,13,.,CASSSQGHQPQHF,TGTGCCAGTAGTTCACAGGGCCATCAGCCCCAGCATTTT
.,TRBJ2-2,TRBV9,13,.,CASSVEHTGELFF,TGTGCCAGCAGCGTAGAGCACACCGGGGAGCTGTTTTTT
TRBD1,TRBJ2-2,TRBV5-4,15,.,CASSFGTANTGELFF,TGTGCCAGCAGCTTCGGGACAGCGAACACCGGGGAGCTGTTTTTT
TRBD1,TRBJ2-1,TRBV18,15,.,CASSPEQGEYNEQFF,TGTGCCAGCTCACCAGAACAGGGGGAATACAATGAGCAGTTCTTC
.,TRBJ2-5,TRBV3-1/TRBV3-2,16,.,CASSLPPSGPQETQYF,TGTGCCAGCAGCCTCCCACCCAGCGGGCCGCAAGAGACCCAGTACTTC
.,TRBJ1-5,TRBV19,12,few,CASSIGDQPQHF,TGTGCCAGTAGTATAGGAGATCAGCCCCAGCATTTT
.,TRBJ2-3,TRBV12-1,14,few,CASSSGDSTDTQYF,TGTGCCAGCAGCTCGGGGGACAGCACAGATACGCAGTATTTT
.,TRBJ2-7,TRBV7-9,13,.,CASSLESIYEQYF,TGTGCCAGCAGCTTAGAATCAATCTACGAGCAGTACTTC
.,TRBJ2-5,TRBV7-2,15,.,CASSPRGGTGETQYF,TGTGCCAGCAGCCCCCGCGGGGGCACGGGAGAGACCCAGTACTTC
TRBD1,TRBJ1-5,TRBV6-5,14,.,CACKGTGFGQPQHF,TGTGCCTGCAAGGGGACAGGGTTTGGTCAGCCCCAGCATTTT
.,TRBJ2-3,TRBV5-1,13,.,CASSYDRGDTQYF,TGCGCCAGCAGCTACGACCGAGGCGATACGCAGTATTTT
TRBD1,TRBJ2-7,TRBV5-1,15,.,CASSLDGTGTDEQYF,TGCGCCAGCAGCCTGGATGGGACAGGGACGGACGAGCAGTACTTC
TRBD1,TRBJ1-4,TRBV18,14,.,CASTSGGRVEKLFF,TGTGCCAGCACCTCAGGGGGCCGTGTTGAAAAACTGTTTTTT
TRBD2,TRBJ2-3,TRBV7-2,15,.,CASSAAGGRTDTQYF,TGTGCCAGCAGCGCAGCGGGGGGGCGCACAGATACGCAGTATTTT
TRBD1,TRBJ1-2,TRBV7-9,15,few,CASSLGRGQDYGYTF,TGTGCCAGCAGCTTAGGCAGGGGGCAGGACTATGGCTACACCTTC
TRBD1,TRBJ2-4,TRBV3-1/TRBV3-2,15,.,CASSQTGQAENIQYF,TGTGCCAGCAGCCAGACGGGACAGGCAGAAAACATTCAGTACTTC
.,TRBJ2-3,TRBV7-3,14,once,CASSKTALEDTQYF,TGTGCCAGCAGCAAGACAGCTCTGGAAGATACGCAGTATTTT
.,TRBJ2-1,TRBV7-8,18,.,CASSLAIAIQGTYNEQFF,TGTGCCAGCAGCTTAGCAATAGCAATCCAGGGGACCTACAATGAGCAGTTCTTC
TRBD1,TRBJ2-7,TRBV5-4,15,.,CASSPMTGGEYEQYF,TGTGCCAGCAGCCCAATGACAGGGGGCGAATACGAGCAGTACTTC
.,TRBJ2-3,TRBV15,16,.,CATSSGGGRNTDTQYF,TGTGCCACCAGCAGTGGGGGCGGGCGGAACACAGATACGCAGTATTTT
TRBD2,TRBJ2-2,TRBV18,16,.,CASSPPSGGHTGELFF,TGTGCCAGCTCACCACCGAGCGGGGGGCACACCGGGGAGCTGTTTTTT
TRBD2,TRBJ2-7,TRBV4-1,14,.,CASSQWGGTYEQYF,TGCGCCAGCAGCCAGTGGGGGGGAACCTACGAGCAGTACTTC
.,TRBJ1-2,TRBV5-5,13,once,CASSPDSLSGYTF,TGTGCCAGCAGCCCGGACAGTTTAAGTGGCTACACCTTC
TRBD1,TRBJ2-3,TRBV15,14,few,CATRRTGTWDTQYF,TGTGCCACCAGAAGGACAGGGACGTGGGATACGCAGTATTTT
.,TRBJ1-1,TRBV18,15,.,CASSPDRIIGTEAFF,TGTGCCAGCTCACCCGACAGGATAATAGGCACTGAAGCTTTCTTT
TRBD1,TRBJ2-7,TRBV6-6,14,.,CASSRDRVTYEQYF,TGTGCCAGCAGCCGGGACAGGGTTACCTACGAGCAGTACTTC
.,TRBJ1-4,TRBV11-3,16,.,CASSLVGFATNEKLFF,TGTGCCAGCAGCTTAGTCGGGTTTGCAACTAATGAAAAACTGTTTTTT
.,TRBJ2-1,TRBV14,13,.,CASSQVIGAEQFF,TGTGCCAGCAGCCAAGTTATAGGGGCTGAGCAGTTCTTC
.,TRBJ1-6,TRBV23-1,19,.,CASSQSVGADHSYNSPLHF,TGCGCCAGCAGTCAATCGGTGGGGGCGGATCATTCTTATAATTCACCCCTCCACTTT
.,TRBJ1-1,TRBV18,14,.,CASSPVFLEAEAFF,TGTGCCAGCTCACCCGTGTTTTTGGAGGCTGAAGCTTTCTTT
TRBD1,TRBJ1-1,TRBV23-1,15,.,CASSRGGQGDTEAFF,TGCGCCAGCAGTCGGGGGGGACAGGGGGACACTGAAGCTTTCTTT
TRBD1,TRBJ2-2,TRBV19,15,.,CASSVTGADTGELFF,TGTGCCAGTAGTGTGACAGGGGCGGACACCGGGGAGCTGTTTTTT
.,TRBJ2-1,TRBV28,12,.,CASSSYLGRRFF,TGTGCCAGCAGTTCCTACCTTGGTCGGAGGTTCTTC
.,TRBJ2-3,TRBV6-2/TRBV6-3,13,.,CASSDGGTDTQYF,TGTGCCAGCAGCGACGGGGGCACAGATACGCAGTATTTT
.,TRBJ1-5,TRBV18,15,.,CASSPPGDSNQPQHF,TGTGCCAGCTCACCACCGGGCGATAGCAATCAGCCCCAGCATTTT
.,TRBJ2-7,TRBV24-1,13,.,CATSVPGVSEQYF,TGTGCCACCAGTGTCCCCGGGGTAAGCGAGCAGTACTTC
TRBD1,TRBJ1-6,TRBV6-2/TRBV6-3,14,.,CASSFSGGAKALHF,TGTGCCAGCAGTTTCTCAGGGGGCGCAAAGGCCCTCCACTTT
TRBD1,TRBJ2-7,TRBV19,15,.,CASSTSTGFPYEQYF,TGTGCCAGTAGTACCTCGACAGGGTTTCCCTACGAGCAGTACTTC
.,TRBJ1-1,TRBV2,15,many,CASSGRGSRTTEAFF,TGTGCCAGCAGTGGAAGGGGAAGCAGAACCACTGAAGCTTTCTTT
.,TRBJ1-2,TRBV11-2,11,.,CASSRDYGYTF,TGTGCCAGCAGCCGGGATTATGGCTACACCTTC
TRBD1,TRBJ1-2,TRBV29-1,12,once,CSVGGQNYGYTF,TGCAGCGTTGGGGGACAGAACTATGGCTACACCTTC